The entry that follows covers one TCR beta chain sequence. Assay used: immunoSEQ multiplex PCR; TCRdb lists only in-frame clones, some missing. The table has approximately 110,000 clones, 74% seen once. V shed 8 bases, J shed 1 base, and the junction held 6 bases outside the gene matches. This CDR3 is built from 14 residues. CDR1 MNHEY and CDR2 SVGAGI come from the germline V gene. These data belong to a study of blood T cell repertoires in COVID-19. Enrollment of patients from Seattle took place during active infection, with longitudinal follow-up. The sequenced sample was peripheral blood. This chain uses TRBV6-5 with TRBJ2-3, with 7 bases identical to TRBD2. The sequence came from a man older than 75 with COVID-19, enrolled during active disease. The CDR3 DNA sequence: TGTGCCAGCCGGGAGGCTATCGGCACAGATACGCAGTATTTT. It codes for CASREAIGTDTQYF.